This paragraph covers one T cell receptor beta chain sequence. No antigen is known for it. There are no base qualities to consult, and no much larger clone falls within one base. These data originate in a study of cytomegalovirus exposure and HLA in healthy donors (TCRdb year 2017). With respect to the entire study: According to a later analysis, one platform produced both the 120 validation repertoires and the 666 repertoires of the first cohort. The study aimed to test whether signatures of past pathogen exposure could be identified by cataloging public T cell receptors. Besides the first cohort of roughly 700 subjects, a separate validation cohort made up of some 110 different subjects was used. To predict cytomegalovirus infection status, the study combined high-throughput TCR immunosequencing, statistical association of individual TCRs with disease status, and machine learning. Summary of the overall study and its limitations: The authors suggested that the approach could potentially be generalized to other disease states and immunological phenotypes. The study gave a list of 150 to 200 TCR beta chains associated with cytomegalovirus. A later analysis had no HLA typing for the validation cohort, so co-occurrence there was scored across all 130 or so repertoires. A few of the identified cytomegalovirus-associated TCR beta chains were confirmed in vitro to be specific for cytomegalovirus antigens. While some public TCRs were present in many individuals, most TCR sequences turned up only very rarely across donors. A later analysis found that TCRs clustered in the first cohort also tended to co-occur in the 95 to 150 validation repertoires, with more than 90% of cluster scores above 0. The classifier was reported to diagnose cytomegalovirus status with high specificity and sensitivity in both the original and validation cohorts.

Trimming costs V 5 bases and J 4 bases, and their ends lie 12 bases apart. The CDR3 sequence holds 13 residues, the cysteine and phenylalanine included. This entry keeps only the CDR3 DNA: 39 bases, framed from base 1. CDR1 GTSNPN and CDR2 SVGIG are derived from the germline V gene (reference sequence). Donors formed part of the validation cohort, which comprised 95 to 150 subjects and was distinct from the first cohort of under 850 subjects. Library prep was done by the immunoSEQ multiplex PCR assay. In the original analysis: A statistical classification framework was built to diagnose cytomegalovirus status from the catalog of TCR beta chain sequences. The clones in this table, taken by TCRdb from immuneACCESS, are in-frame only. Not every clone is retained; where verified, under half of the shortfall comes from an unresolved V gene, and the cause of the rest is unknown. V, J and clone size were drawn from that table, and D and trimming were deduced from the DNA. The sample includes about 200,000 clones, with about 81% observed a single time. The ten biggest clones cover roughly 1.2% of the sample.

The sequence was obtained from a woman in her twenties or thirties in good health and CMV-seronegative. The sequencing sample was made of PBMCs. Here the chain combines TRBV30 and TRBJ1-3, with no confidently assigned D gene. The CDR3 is CAWGDGNGNTIYF. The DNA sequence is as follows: TGTGCCTGGGGCGACGGGAACGGAAACACCATATATTTT.